The 12 T cell receptor beta chains below all came from one sample that was sequenced in a study of memory CD4+ T cells and cytomegalovirus serostatus. Single viable CD3+CD4+CD8-CD45RO+ cells were sorted as the memory CD4+ T cells. Only in-frame clones appear in the TCRdb table, and some are missing; sequencing was by immunoSEQ multiplex PCR. Of over 65,000 clones in the sample, approximately 80% were seen once. Sequences were obtained from memory CD4+ T cells from blood. These TCRs come from an adult in good health and CMV-seronegative.

This clone turned up a few times. This chain links TRBV15 with TRBJ2-4, with no clear D. V was clipped by 0 bases and J by 0 bases, with 18 bases between them. This CDR3 comprises 19 residues. Germline CDR1 and CDR2: LNHNV and YYDKDF (reference sequence). CDR3 DNA sequence: TGTGCCACCAGCAGAGATCGTCCCCGGCTATATCTAGCCAAAAACATTCAGTACTTC. It encodes CATSRDRPRLYLAKNIQYF.

V gene TRBV18 combines with J gene TRBJ1-1; 7 bases align to TRBD1. V gave up 4 bases and J gave up 11 bases; unmatched junction bases: 7. This CDR3 has 12 residues. Looked up from germline, CDR1 is KGHSH and CDR2 is LQKENI. The CDR3 region is CASSLPGTEAFF. CDR3 sequence (DNA): TGTGCCAGCTCACTACCCGGGACAGAGGCTTTCTTT.

V is TRBV9 and J is TRBJ1-1, with D tentatively TRBD1 (5 bases). Germline loops: CDR1 SGDLS, CDR2 YYNGEE. The V end was cut by 0 bases, the J end by 10 bases, with 22 bases between. CDR3 length equals 16 residues. The CDR3 here is CASSVEEGKGVGGAFF. In DNA, the CDR3 is TGTGCCAGCAGCGTAGAGGAAGGGAAAGGGGTCGGGGGAGCTTTCTTT.

The rearrangement joins TRBV7-2 to TRBJ1-1; 7 bases match TRBD1. The CDR3 has 14 amino acids. V shed 4 bases and J 1 base; nucleotides not matched to a gene: 3. CDR1 is SGHTA and CDR2 is FQGNSA in the germline V gene. The CDR3 is CASSYTGANTEAFF. The CDR3 nucleotides are TGTGCCAGCAGCTACACAGGGGCGAACACTGAAGCTTTCTTT.

This chain links TRBV6-5 with TRBJ1-5; no clear D gene. The germline gives CDR1 MNHEY, CDR2 SVGAGI. The ends were cut back, 6 bases at V and 5 bases at J, with 8 bases in the middle. There are 12 residues in the CDR3. The CDR3 DNA follows: TGTGCCAGCAGCTTACCCGATCAGCCCCAGCATTTT. It translates to CASSLPDQPQHF.

The V gene is TRBV10-3, the J gene TRBJ2-7; TRBD1 matches at 8 bases. V lost 4 bases, J lost 2 bases, and 4 bases stayed unmatched. Germline-derived CDR1 and CDR2 are ENHRY and SYGVKD. The CDR3 is 14 residues long. CDR3 loop: CAISGTGTPYEQYF. CDR3 nucleotide sequence: TGTGCCATCAGTGGGACAGGGACTCCCTACGAGCAGTACTTC.

This clone is a singleton in its sample. This chain uses TRBV29-1 with TRBJ1-3; D unclear. CDR1 and CDR2 (germline): SQVTM, ANQGSEA. V shed 1 base and J shed 0 bases, with 4 bases lying between them. The CDR3 is 13 amino acids. The CDR3 nucleotides are TGCAGCGTTGAAGGGAGCTCTGGAAACACCATATATTTT. Protein product: CSVEGSSGNTIYF.

The chain joins TRBV4-3 to TRBJ2-5; no reliable D call. CDR1 LGHNA and CDR2 YSLEER come from the germline V gene. This CDR3 comprises 13 residues. V dropped 1 base and J dropped 9 bases, with 12 bases sitting between them. This chain's CDR3 is CASSQVGSGPQYF. CDR3 bases: TGCGCCAGCAGCCAAGTCGGTTCAGGCCCCCAGTACTTC.

A note on this clone: Additional DNA sequences in this sample encode the identical CDR3. The chain carries TRBV27 and TRBJ2-2; tentatively, D is TRBD1 (6 bases). This CDR3 region has 13 residues. CDR1 is MNHEY and CDR2 is SMNVEV in the germline V gene (reference sequence). Trimming removed 4 bases at V and 5 bases at J, with 8 bases between. The CDR3, as DNA: TGTGCCAGCAGTTCGCAGGGGACCGGGGAGCTGTTTTTT. Amino acids: CASSSQGTGELFF.

V is TRBV19 and J is TRBJ2-7; 8 nucleotides line up with TRBD1. Germline assignment: CDR1 LNHDA and CDR2 SQIVND (reference sequence). Germline trimming cut 5 bases from V and 2 bases from J; bases unmatched to any gene: 8. The CDR3 contains 15 residues. CDR3 in amino acids: CASSGFGTGAYEQYF. The CDR3, as DNA: TGTGCCAGTAGTGGATTCGGGACAGGAGCCTACGAGCAGTACTTC.

This clone was recorded a few times. The V call is TRBV4-1, the J call TRBJ2-7; 9 nucleotides agree with TRBD1. The V gene end was trimmed by 3 bases and the J gene end by 5 bases; junction bases not matched to a gene: 11. The length of the CDR3 is 16 residues. Germline V gene data show CDR1 as MGHRA and CDR2 as YSYEKL. In DNA, the CDR3 is TGCGCCAGCAGCCAGACACCGGGACAGGGAAGAAACGAGCAGTACTTC. Translation: CASSQTPGQGRNEQYF.

This sequence joins TRBV19 and TRBJ2-7; D ambiguous. This CDR3 has 11 amino acids. V was shortened by 4 bases and J by 4 bases, with 5 bases between the two germline ends. CDR1 is LNHDA, CDR2 SQIVND, per germline (reference sequence). The chain's CDR3 is CASSTNYEQYF. As DNA, the CDR3 is TGTGCCAGTAGTACCAATTACGAGCAGTACTTC.